Shown below are 31 T cell receptor beta chains from a single sample sequenced in a study of persistence of HIV-infected CD4 T cells. Cells were stimulated nonspecifically with anti-CD3/anti-CD28 magnetic beads. Responding CD4+ T cells were sorted by upregulation of both CD40 ligand and CD69. This was the immunoSEQ version 4 assay in survey mode. The method was immunoSEQ multiplex PCR; TCRdb's version includes in-frame clones alone and lacks a portion of them. The sample carries about 45,000 clones, just under 90% recorded once. These receptors are not linked to any known antigen. Sequenced material: CD4+ T cells sorted from PBMCs after roughly 18-hour stimulation, taken from a patient who received antiretroviral therapy. The receptors shown here come from an adult woman with HIV who was CMV-seropositive.

The rearrangement uses TRBV24-1 and TRBJ2-1, with D unresolved. V was trimmed by 6 bases and J by 4 bases, leaving 6 bases between them. The CDR3 extends over 12 amino acids. Germline V CDR1 and CDR2: KGHDR, SFDVKD. This CDR3 reads CATSHGYNEQFF. The CDR3, as DNA: TGTGCCACCAGTCACGGTTACAATGAGCAGTTCTTC.

The V call is TRBV6-2 or TRBV6-3, the J call TRBJ2-5, with D unresolved. The CDR3 has 14 residues. Looked up from germline, CDR1 is MNHEY and CDR2 is SVGEGT. Trimming took 7 bases from V and 6 from J, leaving 18 bases between them. The CDR3 is CASTPNQSPKTQYF. In nucleotides, the CDR3 is TGTGCCAGCACCCCCAACCAGAGTCCGAAGACCCAGTACTTC.

J is TRBJ2-5 and V is TRBV4-1; D might be TRBD1 (5 bases). Germline CDR1 is MGHRA and CDR2 is YSYEKL. This CDR3 has 14 amino acids. The V end was cut by 2 bases, the J end by 2 bases, with 9 bases between. The CDR3: CASSQTGTQETQYF. The DNA of the CDR3 is TGCGCCAGCAGCCAAACAGGTACTCAAGAGACCCAGTACTTC.

This chain uses TRBV2 with TRBJ2-5, with TRBD1 as a possible D gene (5 bases). The germline CDR1 and CDR2 sequences are SNHLY and FYNNEI. V dropped 6 bases and J dropped 1 base, with 9 bases sitting between them. This CDR3 contains 13 residues. The chain's CDR3 is CASSQQVQETQYF. In nucleotides, the CDR3 is TGTGCCAGCAGCCAACAGGTCCAAGAGACCCAGTACTTC.

The DNA of the CDR3 is TGTGCCAGCAGTCCCGGGACTAGCGGGGGAGGGACCCAGTACTTC. Protein sequence: CASSPGTSGGGTQYF. The chain links TRBV2 to TRBJ2-5, with 14 positions matching TRBD2. With V trimmed by 5 bases and J by 7 bases, 6 bases remained unmatched. Germline V CDR1 and CDR2: SNHLY, FYNNEI. CDR3 length: 15 amino acids.

The chain couples TRBV5-1 to TRBJ2-7; 9 bases map to TRBD1. This CDR3 contains 14 residues. Trimming took 4 bases from V and 5 from J; bases not matched to a gene: 7. Germline V gene data show CDR1 as SGHRS and CDR2 as YFSETQ. CDR3: CASSDTGGTNEQYF. The CDR3 region has the DNA TGCGCCAGCAGCGATACAGGGGGCACGAACGAGCAGTACTTC. Using reference TRBV5-1 and TRBJ2-7 for the parts outside the CDR3, the full variable domain is KAGVTQTPRYLIKTRGQQVTLSCSPISGHRSVSWYQQTPGQGLQFLFEYFSETQRNKGNFPGRFSGRQFSNSRSEMNVSTLELGDSALYLCASSDTGGTNEQYFGPGTRLTVT.

J is TRBJ2-2 and V is TRBV18; 8 positions match TRBD1. This CDR3 has 18 residues. Germline V gene lookup returns CDR1 KGHSH and CDR2 LQKENI. After removal of 4 bases from V and 0 bases from J, the junction contained 10 bases not matched to a gene. CDR3 nucleotides: TGTGCCAGCTCACTCGGACAGGGTGTTAACCCGAACACCGGGGAGCTGTTTTTT. Amino acid sequence: CASSLGQGVNPNTGELFF.

The DNA for the CDR3 is TGTGCCAGCGGTTCGGGACAGAACACTGAAGCTTTCTTT. Amino acids: CASGSGQNTEAFF. The V gene is TRBV5-4, the J gene TRBJ1-1; perhaps TRBD1 as D (6 bases). The V gene lost 7 bases and the J gene lost 1 base, with 11 bases spanning the gap. The CDR3 loop spans 13 amino acids. Per germline, CDR1 SGHNT and CDR2 YYREEE (reference sequence).

This clone appeared once. This chain's CDR3 is CASRGDGSNYGYTF. The CDR3 bases are TGTGCCAGCAGGGGGGACGGCTCTAACTATGGCTACACCTTC. V is TRBV28 and J is TRBJ1-2; tentatively, D is TRBD1 (5 bases). V lost 6 bases, J lost 0 bases, and 11 bases lay in between. This CDR3 region has 14 residues. Germline CDR1 reads MDHEN; CDR2 reads SYDVKM.

CDR3 protein: CASSPLQESSGNTIYF. The CDR3 bases are TGCGCCAGCAGCCCTCTACAGGAGAGCTCTGGAAACACCATATATTTT. This chain joins TRBV5-1 and TRBJ1-3; D might be TRBD1 (5 bases). Germline lookup yields CDR1 SGHRS and CDR2 YFSETQ. This CDR3 is 16 amino acids long. V shed 4 bases and J shed 0 bases, with 14 bases lying between them.

This CDR3 reads CSASPLAAQGETQYF. The CDR3 DNA is TGCAGTGCTAGTCCGCTAGCGGCCCAAGGGGAGACCCAGTACTTC. J is TRBJ2-5 and V is TRBV20-1, with 7 bases that match TRBD2. The CDR3 extends over 15 amino acids. The germline V gene has CDR1 DFQATT and CDR2 SNEGSKA (reference sequence). With 3 bases clipped from V and 5 bases from J, the junction kept 12 bases outside the gene matches.

The chain recombines TRBV3-1 (or the pseudogene TRBV3-2) with TRBJ1-5; D is unclear. CDR3 length: 13 residues. Trimming left V 0 bases short and J 0 bases short, with 0 bases between. Per the germline V gene, CDR1 is LGHDT and CDR2 is YNNKEL (reference sequence). The CDR3, as DNA: TGTGCCAGCAGCCAAGATAGCAATCAGCCCCAGCATTTT. Protein product: CASSQDSNQPQHF.

V gene TRBV7-2 combines with J gene TRBJ2-3, with D possibly being TRBD1 (5 bases). Germline V gene sequence: CDR1 SGHTA, CDR2 FQGNSA. This CDR3 is built from 12 residues. V was cut by 4 bases and J by 5 bases, with 7 bases left in between. The CDR3 nucleotides are TGTGCCAGCAGCTCAAGGGGAGATACGCAGTATTTT. Its protein is CASSSRGDTQYF.

The chain employs TRBV11-3 and TRBJ2-1; D gene ambiguous. V shed 2 bases and J shed 0 bases, with 8 bases lying between them. CDR1 SGHNT and CDR2 YENEEA come from the germline V gene. The CDR3 runs 15 residues. CDR3 in DNA: TGTGCCAGCAGCTTAATGGCTAGCTCCTACAATGAGCAGTTCTTC. Amino acids: CASSLMASSYNEQFF.

V gene TRBV18 combines with J gene TRBJ2-5, with no clear D. V was cut by 2 bases and J by 2 bases, with 6 bases left in between. Germline V lookup: CDR1 KGHSH, CDR2 LQKENI. The length of the CDR3 is 13 residues. CDR3 bases: TGTGCCAGCTCACCAATCCCGCAAGAGACCCAGTACTTC. It specifies CASSPIPQETQYF.

This clone was seen a few times. The chain carries TRBV7-9 and TRBJ1-1; 8 bases line up with TRBD1. CDR3 length: 18 amino acids. Germline CDR1 SEHNR, CDR2 FQNEAQ (reference sequence). Unmatched junction bases numbered 14, after V lost 1 base and J lost 4 bases. The CDR3 DNA is TGTGCCAGCAGCTTAGGGGACAGGTCCTCTTCAAGGGCCACTGAAGCTTTCTTT. Its translation: CASSLGDRSSSRATEAFF.

V gene TRBV24-1 combines with J gene TRBJ1-2; D is possibly TRBD1 (6 bases). CDR3 length: 14 residues. The germline V gene has CDR1 KGHDR and CDR2 SFDVKD. Trimming pared 11 bases from V and 7 bases from J, leaving 22 bases between. The CDR3 nucleotides read TGTGCCATCGCCAGAGAGGGGGGATTGGGTGGCTACACCTTC. Translating gives CAIAREGGLGGYTF.

The chain links TRBV5-4 to TRBJ2-5, with 11 bases lining up with TRBD1. Germline CDR1 is SGHNT and CDR2 is YYREEE (reference sequence). Trimming took 4 bases from V and 2 from J; bases not matched to a gene: 4. The CDR3 totals 15 residues. As DNA, the CDR3 is TGTGCCAGCAGCACAGGGGACAGGGGGCAAGAGACCCAGTACTTC. As protein: CASSTGDRGQETQYF.

The chain recombines TRBV4-3 with TRBJ2-3; D uncertain. V lost 4 bases and J 3 bases, leaving 8 bases between the germline ends. This CDR3 has 13 amino acids. Germline CDR1 is LGHNA and CDR2 is YSLEER. CDR3 region: CASSRLGTDTQYF. The CDR3, as DNA: TGCGCCAGCAGCCGGTTAGGAACAGATACGCAGTATTTT.

The chain links TRBV28 to TRBJ1-1, with TRBD1 as a possible D gene (5 bases). The CDR3 has 11 amino acids. Germline CDR1 is MDHEN and CDR2 is SYDVKM. V lost 7 bases and J 8 bases, leaving 11 bases between the germline ends. CDR3: CASNGRGEAFF. For the CDR3, the DNA is TGTGCCAGCAATGGCCGGGGCGAAGCTTTCTTT. The variable domain in full, with the rest retrieved from reference TRBV28 and TRBJ1-1, is DVKVTQSSRYLVKRTGEKVFLECVQDMDHENMFWYRQDPGLGLRLIYFSYDVKMKEKGDIPEGYSVSREKKERFSLILESASTNQTSMYLCASNGRGEAFFGQGTRLTVV.

This chain connects TRBV4-1 to TRBJ1-3; D is possibly TRBD1 (6 bases). The germline V gene has CDR1 MGHRA and CDR2 YSYEKL. The CDR3 runs to 19 residues. Trimming stripped 0 bases from V and 1 base from J, with 19 bases between. In nucleotides, the CDR3 is TGCGCCAGCAGCCAAGAATATCTAGGGGGTTCTAGGTCTGGAAACACCATATATTTT. Protein product: CASSQEYLGGSRSGNTIYF.

This sequence joins TRBV3-1 (or the pseudogene TRBV3-2) and TRBJ2-5, with TRBD1 matching 9 bases. This CDR3 has 18 amino acids. Germline CDR1 and CDR2: LGHDT and YNNKEL (reference sequence). V was pared by 4 bases and J by 2 bases, with 14 bases of the junction left unmatched. The CDR3 spells CASSPSRDRVRGQETQYF. The CDR3 bases are TGTGCCAGCAGCCCGTCCCGGGACAGGGTGAGGGGGCAAGAGACCCAGTACTTC.

The genes are TRBV5-1 and TRBJ1-6; D may be TRBD1 (5 bases). Germline V gene sequence: CDR1 SGHRS, CDR2 YFSETQ. The V gene lost 4 bases and the J gene lost 8 bases, with 7 bases spanning the gap. The length of the CDR3 is 12 residues. The CDR3 sequence: CASSGGDSPLHF. The CDR3 nucleotides are TGCGCCAGCAGCGGGGGAGATTCACCCCTCCACTTT.

This rearrangement joins TRBV7-5 to TRBJ1-5; no check of the table's D call, TRBD1, against the DNA was made. TRBV7-5 counts as a pseudogene. This CDR3 has 15 residues. The CDR3 DNA reads as TGTGTCAGAAGCTTAGGTTTGGACACCAATCAGCCCCAGCATTTT. Amino acids: CVRSLGLDTNQPQHF.

J is TRBJ2-5 and V is TRBV29-1; 7 bases fit TRBD1. V lost 3 bases, J lost 2 bases, and 3 bases stayed unmatched. The CDR3 spans 13 residues. Germline CDR1 reads SQVTM; CDR2 reads ANQGSEA. CDR3 protein: CSVDGTAQETQYF. Written as DNA, the CDR3 is TGCAGCGTTGACGGGACAGCACAAGAGACCCAGTACTTC.

V gene TRBV29-1 combines with J gene TRBJ1-2; TRBD1 matches 7 bases. Germline V gene lookup returns CDR1 SQVTM and CDR2 ANQGSEA. The CDR3 contains 12 residues. V lost 8 bases to trimming and J lost 8 bases; unmatched junction nucleotides: 11. The CDR3 region has the DNA TGCAGCACCAGACAGGGCATGCGCGGCTACACCTTC. Its translation: CSTRQGMRGYTF.

This clone was detected only a few times. The chain has TRBV19 and TRBJ1-6, with a possible D match to TRBD1 (5 bases). The CDR3 consists of 13 residues. Germline V gene data show CDR1 as LNHDA and CDR2 as SQIVND (reference sequence). V lost 7 bases and J lost 10, with 14 bases in between. DNA of the CDR3: TGTGCCAGTACCCAGGGAGGACGATCACCCCTCCACTTT. Translating it yields CASTQGGRSPLHF.

This chain uses TRBV5-1 with TRBJ2-7, with D possibly matching TRBD2 (6 bases). CDR1 and CDR2 from the germline V gene are SGHRS and YFSETQ. CDR3 length: 14 residues. With 4 bases removed from V and 5 bases from J, the gap between germline ends came to 16 bases. For the CDR3, the DNA is TGCGCCAGCAGCACCCGACTAGTTTCGGACGAGCAGTACTTC. This sequence encodes CASSTRLVSDEQYF.

The chain links TRBV6-1 to TRBJ2-3; D may be TRBD2 (6 bases). The CDR3 length is 14 residues. V was pared by 3 bases and J by 3 bases, with 10 bases between. Germline CDR1 reads MNHNS; CDR2 reads SASEGT. CDR3 nucleotide sequence: TGTGCCAGCAGTGATTCGCGGGGAACAGATACGCAGTATTTT. This translates into CASSDSRGTDTQYF.

The chain carries TRBV12-3 or TRBV12-4 and TRBJ1-2; D ambiguous. This CDR3 has 13 residues. Trimming pared 6 bases from V and 4 bases from J, leaving 12 bases between. The CDR3 DNA sequence: TGTGCCAGCAGCCCGACGGGCTTCTATGGCTACACCTTC. Translating it yields CASSPTGFYGYTF.

This clone was seen just once. The CDR3: CASSPPAGRLSYEQYF. The CDR3 nucleotides read TGTGCCAGCAGCCCTCCGGCAGGCCGCCTCTCCTACGAGCAGTACTTC. The chain couples TRBV3-1 (or the pseudogene TRBV3-2) to TRBJ2-7; D gene ambiguous. This CDR3 comprises 16 residues. Trimming shortened V by 4 bases and J by 0 bases, and 16 bases separated the two germline ends. The V gene's germline CDR1 is LGHDT and CDR2 YNNKEL (reference sequence).